One T cell receptor beta chain is described in this entry. Its antigen is unknown. The data stem from a study of Ad26.COV2.S vaccination and SARS-CoV-2 variants. General study results and limits: Comparable non-spike TCR breadth was observed in vaccine and placebo recipients.

CDR1 is MNHEY, CDR2 SVGAGI, per germline. The length of the CDR3 is 14 residues. The V and J ends lost 5 bases and 2 bases, in that order; junction bases with no gene match: 5. Treatment: some 19 received Ad26.COV2.S at low or high dose, single or two shots; 5 received placebo; per-sample allocation not given. Day 63 after the first vaccine or placebo injection was the time point for sampling. TCRdb's table, derived via immunoSEQ multiplex PCR, lists solely in-frame clones and lacks some. In the table there are a few hundred thousand clones, 75% to 95% of which are singletons. The TCR comes from a person between 18 and 59 years old who received the Ad26.COV2.S COVID-19 vaccine or a placebo. The chain has TRBV6-5 and TRBJ1-2, with 7 bases aligning to TRBD1. This material consisted of peripheral blood, taken in a trial of Ad26.COV2.S vaccine versus placebo. CDR3 amino acids: CASSPEQGNYGYTF. The DNA for the CDR3 is TGTGCCAGCAGTCCGGAACAGGGGAACTATGGCTACACCTTC.